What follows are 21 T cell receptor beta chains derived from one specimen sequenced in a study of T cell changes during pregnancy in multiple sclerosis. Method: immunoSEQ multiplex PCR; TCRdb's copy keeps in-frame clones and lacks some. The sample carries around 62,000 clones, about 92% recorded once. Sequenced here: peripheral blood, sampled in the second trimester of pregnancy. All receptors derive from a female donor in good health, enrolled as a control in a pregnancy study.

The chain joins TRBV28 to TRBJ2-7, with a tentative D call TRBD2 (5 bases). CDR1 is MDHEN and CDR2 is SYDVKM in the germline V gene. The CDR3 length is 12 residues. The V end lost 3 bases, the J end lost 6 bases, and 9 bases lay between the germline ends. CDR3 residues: CASSFASTEQYF. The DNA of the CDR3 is TGTGCCAGCAGTTTCGCTAGCACCGAGCAGTACTTC.

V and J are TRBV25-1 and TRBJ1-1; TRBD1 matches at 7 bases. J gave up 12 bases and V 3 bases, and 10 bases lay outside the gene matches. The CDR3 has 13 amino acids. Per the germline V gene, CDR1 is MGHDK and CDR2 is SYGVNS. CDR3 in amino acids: CASSDSHRGRSFF. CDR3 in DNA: TGTGCCAGCAGTGACTCCCACAGGGGTCGGTCTTTCTTT.

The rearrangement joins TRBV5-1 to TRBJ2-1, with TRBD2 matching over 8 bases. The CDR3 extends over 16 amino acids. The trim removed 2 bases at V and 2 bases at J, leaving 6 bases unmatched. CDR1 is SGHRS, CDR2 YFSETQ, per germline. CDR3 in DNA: TGCGCCAGCAGCTTAAGAGCGGGGGCCCCCTACAATGAGCAGTTCTTC. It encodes CASSLRAGAPYNEQFF.

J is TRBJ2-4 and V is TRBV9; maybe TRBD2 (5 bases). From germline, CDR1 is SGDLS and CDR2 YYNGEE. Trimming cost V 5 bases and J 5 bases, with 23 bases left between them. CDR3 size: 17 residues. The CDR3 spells CASSQDGRTASQNIQYF. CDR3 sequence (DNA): TGTGCCAGCAGTCAAGACGGACGGACCGCTAGCCAAAACATTCAGTACTTC.

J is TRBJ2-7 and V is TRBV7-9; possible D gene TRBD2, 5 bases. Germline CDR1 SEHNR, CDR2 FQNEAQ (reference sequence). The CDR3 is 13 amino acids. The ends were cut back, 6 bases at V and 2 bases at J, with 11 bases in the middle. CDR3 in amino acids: CASRKELAYEQYF. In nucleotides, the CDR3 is TGTGCCAGCAGAAAAGAACTAGCCTACGAGCAGTACTTC.

The CDR3 nucleotides are TGTGCCAGCGGACTAGCGGGAGTAAGTGAGCAGTTCTTC. The encoded protein is CASGLAGVSEQFF. The chain uses TRBV19 and TRBJ2-1, with TRBD2 matching 13 bases. The V gene end was trimmed by 9 bases and the J gene end by 9 bases; junction bases not matched to a gene: 5. Germline values: CDR1 LNHDA, CDR2 SQIVND (reference sequence). The CDR3 is made up of 13 amino acids. The full variable domain, rest sourced from reference TRBV19 and TRBJ2-1, is DGGITQSPKYLFRKEGQNVTLSCEQNLNHDAMYWYRQDPGQGLRLIYYSQIVNDFQKGDIAEGYSVSREKKESFPLTVTSAQKNPTAFYLCASGLAGVSEQFFGPGTRLTVL.

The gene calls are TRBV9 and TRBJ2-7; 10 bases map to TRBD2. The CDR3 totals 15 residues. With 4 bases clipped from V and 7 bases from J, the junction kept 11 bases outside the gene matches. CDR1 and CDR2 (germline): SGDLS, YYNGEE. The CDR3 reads CASSPPAGGPGEQYF. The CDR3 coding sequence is TGTGCCAGCAGCCCCCCAGCGGGAGGGCCGGGGGAGCAGTACTTC.

CDR3 amino acids: CASSPRTLTNEKLFF. In DNA form, the CDR3 reads TGTGCCAGCAGCCCCCGGACTTTAACTAATGAAAAACTGTTTTTT. V is TRBV4-2 and J is TRBJ1-4; D uncertain. CDR3 length: 15 amino acids. Deletions cut 4 bases from V and 1 base from J, with 10 bases between. Germline V gene lookup returns CDR1 LGHNA and CDR2 YNFKEQ.

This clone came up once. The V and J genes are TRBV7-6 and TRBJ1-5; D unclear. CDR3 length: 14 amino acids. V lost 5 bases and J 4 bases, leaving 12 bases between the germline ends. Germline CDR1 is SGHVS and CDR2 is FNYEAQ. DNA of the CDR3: TGTGCCAGCAGCCCGGACTTATCTAATCAGCCCCAGCATTTT. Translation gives CASSPDLSNQPQHF.

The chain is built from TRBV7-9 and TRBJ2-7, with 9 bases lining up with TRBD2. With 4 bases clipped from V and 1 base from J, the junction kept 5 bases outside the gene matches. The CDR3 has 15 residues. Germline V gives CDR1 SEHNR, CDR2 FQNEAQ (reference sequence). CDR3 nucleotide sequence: TGTGCCAGCAGCTGGGTAGCGGGAGTTTCCTACGAGCAGTACTTC. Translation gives CASSWVAGVSYEQYF.

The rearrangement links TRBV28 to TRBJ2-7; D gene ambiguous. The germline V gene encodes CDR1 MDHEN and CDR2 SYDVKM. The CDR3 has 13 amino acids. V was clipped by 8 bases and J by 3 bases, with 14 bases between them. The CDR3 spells CASQAPTNYEQYF. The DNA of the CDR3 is TGTGCCAGCCAAGCTCCTACGAACTACGAGCAGTACTTC.

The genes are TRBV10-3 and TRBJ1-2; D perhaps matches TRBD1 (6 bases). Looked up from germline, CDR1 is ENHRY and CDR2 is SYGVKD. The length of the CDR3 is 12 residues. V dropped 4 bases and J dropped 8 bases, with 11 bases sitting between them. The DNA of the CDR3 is TGTGCCATCAGTGGATGGGGGCGGGGCTACACCTTC. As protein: CAISGWGRGYTF.

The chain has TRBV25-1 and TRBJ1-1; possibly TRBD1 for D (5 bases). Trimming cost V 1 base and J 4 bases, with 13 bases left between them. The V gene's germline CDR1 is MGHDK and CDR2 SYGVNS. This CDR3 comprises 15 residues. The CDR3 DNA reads TGTGCCAGCAGTGAATTTCGGGGCGGGGGCACTGAAGCTTTCTTT. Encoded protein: CASSEFRGGGTEAFF.

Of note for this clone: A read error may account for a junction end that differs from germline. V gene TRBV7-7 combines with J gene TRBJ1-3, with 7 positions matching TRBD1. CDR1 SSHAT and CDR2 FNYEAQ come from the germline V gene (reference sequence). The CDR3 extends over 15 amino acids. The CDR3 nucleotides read TGTGCTAGCACCCCGGGACTGGGACAGGGAAACACCATATATTTT. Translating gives CASTPGLGQGNTIYF. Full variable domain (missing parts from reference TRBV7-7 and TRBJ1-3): GAGVSQSPRYKVTKRGQDVTLRCDPISSHATLYWYQQALGQGPEFLTYFNYEAQPDKSGLPSDRFSAERPEGSISTLTIQRTEQRDSAMYRCASTPGLGQGNTIYFGEGSWLTVV.

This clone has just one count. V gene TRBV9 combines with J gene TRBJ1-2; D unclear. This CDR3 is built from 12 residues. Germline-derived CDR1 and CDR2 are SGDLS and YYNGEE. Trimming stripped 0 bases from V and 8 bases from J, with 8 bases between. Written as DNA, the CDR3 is TGTGCCAGCAGCGTAGTAGGCGGCGGCTACACCTTC. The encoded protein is CASSVVGGGYTF.

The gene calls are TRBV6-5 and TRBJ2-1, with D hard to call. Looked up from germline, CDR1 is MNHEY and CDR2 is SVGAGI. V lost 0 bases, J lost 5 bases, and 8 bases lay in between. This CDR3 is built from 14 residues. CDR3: CASSYSTSNNEQFF. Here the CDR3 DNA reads TGTGCCAGCAGTTACTCGACATCGAACAATGAGCAGTTCTTC.

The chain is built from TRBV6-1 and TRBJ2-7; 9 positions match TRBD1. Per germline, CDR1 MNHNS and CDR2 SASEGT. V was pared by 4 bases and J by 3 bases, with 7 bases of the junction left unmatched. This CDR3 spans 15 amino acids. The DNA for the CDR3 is TGTGCCAGCAGTGCCGGACAGGGGAACTTCTACGAGCAGTACTTC. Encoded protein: CASSAGQGNFYEQYF.

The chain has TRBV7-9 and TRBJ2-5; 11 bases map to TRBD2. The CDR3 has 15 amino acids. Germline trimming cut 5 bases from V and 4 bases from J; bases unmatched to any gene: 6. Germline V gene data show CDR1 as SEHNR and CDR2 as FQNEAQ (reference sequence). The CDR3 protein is CASSQPTSGVETQYF. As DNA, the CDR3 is TGTGCCAGCAGCCAACCGACTAGCGGGGTAGAGACCCAGTACTTC.

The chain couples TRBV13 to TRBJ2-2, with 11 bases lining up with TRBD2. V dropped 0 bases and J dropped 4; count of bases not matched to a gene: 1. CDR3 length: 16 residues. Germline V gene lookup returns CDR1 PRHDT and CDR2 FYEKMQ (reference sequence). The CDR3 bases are TGTGCCAGCAGCTTAGGGCTAGCGGGAGGCACCGGGGAGCTGTTTTTT. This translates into CASSLGLAGGTGELFF.

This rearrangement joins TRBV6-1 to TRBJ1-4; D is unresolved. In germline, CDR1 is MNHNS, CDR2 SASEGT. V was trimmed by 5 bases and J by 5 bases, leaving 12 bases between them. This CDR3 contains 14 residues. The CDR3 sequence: CASSFITNNEKLFF. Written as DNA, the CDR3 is TGTGCCAGCAGTTTTATTACTAACAATGAAAAACTGTTTTTT.

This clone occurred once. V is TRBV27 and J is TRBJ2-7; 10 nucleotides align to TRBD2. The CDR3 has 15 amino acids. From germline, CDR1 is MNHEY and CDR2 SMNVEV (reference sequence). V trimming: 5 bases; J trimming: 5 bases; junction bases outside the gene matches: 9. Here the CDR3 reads CASSPRTSGYDEQYF. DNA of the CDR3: TGTGCCAGCAGTCCGAGGACTAGCGGTTACGACGAGCAGTACTTC.